This TCR beta chain was recovered during a study of CD8 T cells in ankylosing spondylitis. Regarding the study as a whole: One TCR beta motif, made up of about 8 highly homologous variants, appeared characteristic of ankylosing spondylitis blood.

The CDR3 is 11 amino acids. Looked up from germline, CDR1 is DFQATT and CDR2 is SNEGSKA (reference sequence). V dropped 7 bases and J dropped 5 bases, with 11 bases sitting between them. From the 5' RACE reads, TCRdb called clonotypes with MiXCR, one entry per CDR3 protein. The sample consists of approximately 340,000 distinct CDR3 sequences, approximately 14% of them appearing once. This clonotype has just a few counts. The target antigen is unknown. This clonotype was obtained from a male donor with ankylosing spondylitis or in good health (not recorded which). The sample taken for sequencing was blood, either unsorted or a sorted T cell fraction (not recorded which). The chain combines TRBV20-1 with TRBJ2-5; no firm D call. CDR3 bases: TGCAGTGTTGAGCCGGAGGAGACCCAGTACTTC. Its protein product is CSVEPEETQYF.